The rows below give T cell receptor beta chains drawn from one sample of a study of cytomegalovirus exposure and HLA in healthy donors. The table came from immunoSEQ multiplex PCR; TCRdb's copy has only in-frame clones and leaves some out. The sample has about 120,000 clones; roughly three fifths are singletons. Sample: PBMCs. Receptors originate from a woman in her 40s in good health and CMV-seropositive. The CDR3 runs from the conserved cysteine through the conserved F or W. D genes are given only for firm matches.

v_gene	j_gene	d_gene	CDR3aa	CDR3nt
TRBV19	TRBJ2-1	.	CASSIHEVGYNEQFF	TGTGCCAGTAGTATACATGAGGTAGGCTACAATGAGCAGTTCTTC
TRBV9	TRBJ1-4	TRBD1	CASSVYRGGNEKLFF	TGTGCCAGCAGCGTTTACAGGGGGGGTAATGAAAAACTGTTTTTT
TRBV28	TRBJ1-5	TRBD1	CASSLLTGANQPQHF	TGTGCCAGCAGTTTACTGACAGGGGCCAATCAGCCCCAGCATTTT
TRBV6-5	TRBJ1-6	.	CASSYSDTKYRPLHF	TGTGCCAGCAGTTACTCGGACACAAAATACCGACCCCTCCACTTT
TRBV28	TRBJ2-7	.	CASSTDYRGGSYEQYF	TGTGCCAGCAGTACCGATTACAGGGGAGGCTCCTACGAGCAGTACTTC
TRBV5-4	TRBJ2-3	TRBD1	CASSSRQGLTDTQYF	TGTGCCAGCAGCTCCCGACAGGGGTTAACAGATACGCAGTATTTT
TRBV7-9	TRBJ2-7	TRBD2	CASSLARGLADYEQYF	TGTGCCAGCAGCTTAGCGCGTGGACTAGCGGATTACGAGCAGTACTTC
TRBV7-9	TRBJ2-5	TRBD1	CASSSRLQGAAGTQETQYF	TGTGCCAGCAGCTCGCGATTACAGGGGGCGGCGGGGACACAAGAGACCCAGTACTTC
TRBV7-7	TRBJ2-1	.	CASSLGSGSNEQFF	TGTGCTAGCAGCTTAGGTTCAGGGTCAAATGAGCAGTTCTTC
TRBV28	TRBJ2-3	TRBD2	CASTNGLAGPIDTQYF	TGTGCCAGCACTAATGGACTAGCGGGACCCATAGATACGCAGTATTTT
TRBV5-5	TRBJ2-3	.	CASSRSFTDTQYF	TGTGCCAGCAGTCGGTCCTTCACAGATACGCAGTATTTT